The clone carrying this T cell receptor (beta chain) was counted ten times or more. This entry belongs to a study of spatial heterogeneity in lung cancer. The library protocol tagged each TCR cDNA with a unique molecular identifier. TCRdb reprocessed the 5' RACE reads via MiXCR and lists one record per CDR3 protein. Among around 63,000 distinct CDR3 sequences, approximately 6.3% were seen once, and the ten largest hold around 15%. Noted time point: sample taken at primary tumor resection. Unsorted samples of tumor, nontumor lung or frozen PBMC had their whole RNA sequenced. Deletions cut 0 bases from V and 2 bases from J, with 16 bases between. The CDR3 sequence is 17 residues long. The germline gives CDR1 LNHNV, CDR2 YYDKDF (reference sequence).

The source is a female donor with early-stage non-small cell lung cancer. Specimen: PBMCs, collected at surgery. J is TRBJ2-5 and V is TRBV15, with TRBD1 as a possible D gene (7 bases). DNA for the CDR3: TGTGCCACCAGCAGAGAAGTGGGCAGGGGGGTTCAAGAGACCCAGTACTTC. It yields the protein CATSREVGRGVQETQYF.